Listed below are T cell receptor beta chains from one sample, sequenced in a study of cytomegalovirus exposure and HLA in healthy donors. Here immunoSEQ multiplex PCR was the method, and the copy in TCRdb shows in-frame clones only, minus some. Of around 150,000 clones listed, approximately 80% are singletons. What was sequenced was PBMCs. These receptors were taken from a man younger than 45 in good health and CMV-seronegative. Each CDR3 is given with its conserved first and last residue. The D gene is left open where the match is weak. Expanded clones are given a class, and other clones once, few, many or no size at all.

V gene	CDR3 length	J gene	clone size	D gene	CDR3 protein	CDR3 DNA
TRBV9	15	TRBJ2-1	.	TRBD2	CASTNLGGSYNEQFF	TGTGCCAGCACCAACTTGGGGGGGTCCTACAATGAGCAGTTCTTC
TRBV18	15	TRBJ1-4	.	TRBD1	CASSPQGAVSEKLFF	TGTGCCAGCTCACCCCAGGGGGCGGTGAGTGAAAAACTGTTTTTT
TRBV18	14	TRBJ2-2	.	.	CASSPNRETGELFF	TGTGCCAGCTCACCTAACAGGGAGACCGGGGAGCTGTTTTTT
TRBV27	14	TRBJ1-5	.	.	CASSSKTTYQPQHF	TGTGCCAGCAGTTCCAAGACTACCTATCAGCCCCAGCATTTT
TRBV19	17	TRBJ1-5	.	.	CAVDWGAGEAGNQPQHF	TGTGCCGTCGACTGGGGCGCGGGGGAAGCGGGCAATCAGCCCCAGCATTTT
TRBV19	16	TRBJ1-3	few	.	CASSKGGQYSGNTIYF	TGTGCCAGTAGTAAAGGAGGACAGTACTCTGGAAACACCATATATTTT
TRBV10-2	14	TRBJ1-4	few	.	CASSVGGTTEKLFF	TGCGCCAGCAGTGTGGGGGGGACGACGGAAAAACTGTTTTTT
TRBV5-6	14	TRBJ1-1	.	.	CASSLGPSNTEAFF	TGTGCCAGCAGCTTGGGTCCGTCGAACACTGAAGCTTTCTTT
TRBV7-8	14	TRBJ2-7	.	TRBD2	CASSWTSGMYEQYF	TGTGCCAGCAGCTGGACTAGCGGGATGTACGAGCAGTACTTC
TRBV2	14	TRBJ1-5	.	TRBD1	CASSETTGNQPQHF	TGTGCCAGCAGCGAGACGACAGGGAATCAGCCCCAGCATTTT
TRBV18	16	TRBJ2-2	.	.	CASSPPARSAAGELFF	TGTGCCAGCTCACCACCGGCCAGATCAGCGGCCGGGGAGCTGTTTTTT
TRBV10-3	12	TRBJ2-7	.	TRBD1	CAIRPDRGEQYF	TGTGCCATCAGGCCCGACAGGGGCGAGCAGTACTTC
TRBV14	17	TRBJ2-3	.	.	CASSPWTLIHSTDTQYF	TGTGCCAGCAGCCCTTGGACTCTAATACATAGCACAGATACGCAGTATTTT
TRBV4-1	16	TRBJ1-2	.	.	CASSQQANSLNYGYTF	TGCGCCAGCAGCCAACAGGCAAACTCCCTGAACTATGGCTACACCTTC
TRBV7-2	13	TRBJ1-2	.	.	CASSLVQGDGYTF	TGTGCCAGCAGCTTAGTACAGGGTGACGGCTACACCTTC
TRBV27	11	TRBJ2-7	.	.	CASSFGYEQYF	TGTGCCAGCAGTTTCGGCTACGAGCAGTACTTC
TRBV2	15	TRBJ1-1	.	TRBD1	CASSPDRGFRLEAFF	TGTGCCAGCAGTCCGGACAGGGGTTTCCGACTCGAAGCTTTCTTT
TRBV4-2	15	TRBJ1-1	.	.	CASSQGQGGQGEAFF	TGTGCCAGCAGCCAAGGCCAGGGAGGGCAAGGTGAAGCTTTCTTT
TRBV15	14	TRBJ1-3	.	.	CATSVAEAGNTIYF	TGTGCCACCAGCGTGGCTGAAGCTGGAAACACCATATATTTT
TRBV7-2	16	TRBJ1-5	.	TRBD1	CASSLNEGALNQPQHF	TGTGCCAGCAGCTTAAACGAGGGGGCCCTCAATCAGCCCCAGCATTTT
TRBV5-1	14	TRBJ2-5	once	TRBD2	CASRVSGSYETQYF	TGCGCCAGCAGAGTCAGCGGGAGTTATGAGACCCAGTACTTC
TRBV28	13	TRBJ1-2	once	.	CASTSSGFYGYTF	TGTGCCAGCACCTCCTCGGGATTCTATGGCTACACCTTC
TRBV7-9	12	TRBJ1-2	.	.	CASSPENYGYTF	TGTGCCAGCAGCCCGGAGAACTATGGCTACACCTTC
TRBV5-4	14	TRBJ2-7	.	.	CASSLEVGSGEQYF	TGTGCCAGCAGCTTGGAGGTGGGTTCAGGGGAGCAGTACTTC
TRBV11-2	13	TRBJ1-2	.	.	CASSSGHFYGYTF	TGTGCCAGCAGCTCCGGACACTTCTATGGCTACACCTTC
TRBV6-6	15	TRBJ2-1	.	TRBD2	CASREDGGSYNEQFF	TGTGCCAGCAGGGAGGATGGCGGGAGTTACAATGAGCAGTTCTTC